The 26 T cell receptor beta chains in this list originate from one sample, sequenced in a study of Graves' ophthalmopathy and Graves' hyperthyroidism (dated by TCRdb to 2016 to 2019). Sequencing instrument: Illumina HiSeq 2000. For repertoire sequencing, the TCR beta CDR3 regions were amplified from RNA transcripts. HTBI primers and the Qiagen OneStep RT-PCR kit were used in a first-round RT-PCR, which was followed by a second-round multiplex PCR, size selection and purification. Starting from the raw public reads, TCRdb applied fastp trimming at Q25, assembled clones with MiXCR and retained in-frame beta chains. Every entry covers one CDR3 protein and lists the most common genes and DNA from its rows. The sample table lists about 640,000 distinct CDR3 sequences, approximately 39% of them with a count of one. More than 2.5% of the sample comes from the top ten. The sample was peripheral blood. These receptors all come from an adult man with Graves' ophthalmopathy.

The chain carries TRBV29-1 and TRBJ1-2; 9 bases line up with TRBD1. Germline V gene lookup returns CDR1 SQVTM and CDR2 ANQGSEA. The CDR3 consists of 14 residues. Trimming removed 7 bases from V and 7 bases from J; junction bases left unmatched: 13. The CDR3 loop is CSAMAGQGRPGYTF. The CDR3, as DNA: TGCAGCGCCATGGCCGGACAGGGGAGGCCTGGCTACACCTTC. The full variable domain, with the rest looked up from reference TRBV29-1 and TRBJ1-2, is SAVISQKPSRDICQRGTSLTIQCQVDSQVTMMFWYRQQPGQSLTLIATANQGSEATYESGFVIDKFPISRPNLTFSTLTVSNMSPEDSSIYLCSAMAGQGRPGYTFGSGTRLTVV.

This clonotype was seen ten or more times. The rearrangement uses TRBV14 and TRBJ1-3; maybe TRBD1 (5 bases). The CDR3 runs 12 residues. The germline V gene encodes CDR1 SGHDN and CDR2 FVKESK. The V gene lost 6 bases and the J gene lost 4 bases, with 7 bases spanning the gap. The CDR3 nucleotides read TGTGCCAGCAGTCAGGGAGGAAACACCATATATTTT. Translating it yields CASSQGGNTIYF.

The table lists this clonotype with a few counts. The rearrangement uses TRBV20-1 and TRBJ2-7, with TRBD1 matching over 9 bases. The germline CDR1 and CDR2 sequences are DFQATT and SNEGSKA (reference sequence). The CDR3 is 13 residues long. V gave up 5 bases and J gave up 1 base; unmatched junction bases: 3. The CDR3 reads CSAWTGESYEQYF. CDR3 nucleotide sequence: TGCAGTGCTTGGACAGGGGAGTCCTACGAGCAGTACTTC.

This clonotype has only one observation. V is TRBV10-3 and J is TRBJ2-2; no clear D. The V gene's germline CDR1 is ENHRY and CDR2 SYGVKD. The CDR3 loop spans 11 amino acids. V was clipped by 5 bases and J by 8 bases, with 6 bases between them. CDR3 residues: CAISPQGELFF. CDR3 DNA sequence: TGTGCCATCAGTCCACAGGGGGAGCTGTTTTTT.

This clonotype was seen at least ten times. The rearrangement joins TRBV20-1 to TRBJ2-5; perhaps TRBD2 as D (6 bases). This CDR3 contains 15 residues. Germline V gives CDR1 DFQATT, CDR2 SNEGSKA (reference sequence). The germline V and J ends were trimmed by 5 bases and 5 bases, with 21 bases remaining between them. CDR3 DNA: TGCAGTGCTTGGGAACAACTGACGGGGAGGGAGACCCAGTACTTC. Translation: CSAWEQLTGRETQYF.

This clonotype was picked up many times. The rearrangement uses TRBV20-1 and TRBJ1-4; 8 positions match TRBD1. This CDR3 region has 13 residues. Per germline, CDR1 DFQATT and CDR2 SNEGSKA (reference sequence). With V trimmed by 3 bases and J by 8 bases, 5 bases remained unmatched. CDR3 residues: CSASQGAGEKLFF. CDR3 nucleotides: TGCAGTGCTAGCCAGGGGGCGGGGGAAAAACTGTTTTTT.

This clonotype showed up just a few times. This sequence joins TRBV27 and TRBJ1-2; TRBD1 aligns across 7 bases. This CDR3 is 13 amino acids long. J was trimmed by 6 bases and V by 7 bases; bases with no gene match: 8. CDR1 and CDR2 (germline): MNHEY, SMNVEV (reference sequence). In DNA form, the CDR3 reads TGTGCCAGCACCGACAGGGATGGTGATGGCTACACCTTC. Translated, it gives CASTDRDGDGYTF.

The chain has TRBV27 and TRBJ2-6, with TRBD2 matching 10 bases. V was pared by 4 bases and J by 0 bases, with 3 bases of the junction left unmatched. The germline V gene encodes CDR1 MNHEY and CDR2 SMNVEV (reference sequence). The CDR3 contains 17 residues. CDR3 sequence reads: CASSYWTSGSGANVLTF. For the CDR3, the DNA is TGTGCCAGCAGTTACTGGACTAGCGGCTCTGGGGCCAACGTCCTGACTTTC. Full variable domain (remainder filled in from reference TRBV27 and TRBJ2-6): EAQVTQNPRYLITVTGKKLTVTCSQNMNHEYMSWYRQDPGLGLRQIYYSMNVEVTDKGDVPEGYKVSRKEKRNFPLILESPSPNQTSLYFCASSYWTSGSGANVLTFGAGSRLTVL.

The chain recombines TRBV25-1 with TRBJ1-4; no definite D call. Germline lookup yields CDR1 MGHDK and CDR2 SYGVNS. V dropped 11 bases and J dropped 5 bases, with 12 bases sitting between them. This CDR3 spans 12 amino acids. CDR3 nucleotides: TGTGCCCGTGCGGGAGGGAATGAAAAACTGTTTTTT. Translating gives CARAGGNEKLFF.

The V and J genes are TRBV29-1 and TRBJ2-7; 8 bases agree with TRBD2. TRBJ2-1 explains the end of the DNA better; the J call may be wrong. Germline CDR1 and CDR2: SQVTM and ANQGSEA. The CDR3 has 14 amino acids. The CDR3 DNA reads as TGCAGCGTTGATTCCCAGCGGGAGAGCAATGAGCAGTTCTTC. Translating it yields CSVDSQRESNEQFF.

This clonotype appeared many times. The chain recombines TRBV24-1 with TRBJ2-2, with 7 positions matching TRBD1. The CDR3 runs 16 residues. Unmatched junction bases numbered 9, after V lost 3 bases and J lost 6 bases. Germline CDR1 reads KGHDR; CDR2 reads SFDVKD. The CDR3 spells CATSDLRQGRPGELFF. The CDR3 DNA reads TGTGCCACCAGTGATCTCCGACAGGGTAGGCCCGGGGAGCTGTTTTTT.

A note on this clonotype: Since the CDR3 does not end with the conserved phenylalanine or tryptophan, this likely comes from a read error. The gene calls are TRBV2 and TRBJ2-7; D unresolved. From germline, CDR1 is SNHLY and CDR2 FYNNEI. With 7 bases removed from V and 1 base from J, the gap between germline ends came to 8 bases. This CDR3 has 12 residues. Here the CDR3 DNA reads TGTGCCAGCATGGGCTCGTCCTACGAGCAGTACCTC. Translated: CASMGSSYEQYL.

At least ten counts were recorded for this clonotype. The CDR3 region is CASSLEGLETQYF. CDR3 sequence (DNA): TGTGCCAGCAGCTTAGAGGGTTTAGAGACCCAGTACTTC. The rearrangement uses TRBV11-2 and TRBJ2-5, with D unresolved. CDR3 length: 13 amino acids. Germline CDR1 and CDR2: SGHAT and FQNNGV. Trimming pared 0 bases from V and 4 bases from J, leaving 6 bases between.

This clonotype has more than one count but fewer than ten. The rearrangement uses TRBV12-3 or TRBV12-4 and TRBJ1-5, with 10 nucleotides matching TRBD1. Germline trimming cut 5 bases from V and 3 bases from J; bases unmatched to any gene: 7. The CDR3 spans 16 residues. The CDR3 sequence is CASSPDRGLSNQPQHF. CDR3 coding DNA: TGTGCCAGCAGTCCTGACAGGGGGCTTTCCAATCAGCCCCAGCATTTT.

The chain carries TRBV29-1 and TRBJ2-5; 8 positions match TRBD2. Germline V gives CDR1 SQVTM, CDR2 ANQGSEA. The CDR3 loop spans 13 amino acids. The J segment lost 4 bases and the V segment lost 8 bases, leaving 9 bases of the junction unmatched. CDR3 DNA sequence: TGCAGCCAAGTACTCGGGAGGGGAGAGACCCAGTACTTC. Translation gives CSQVLGRGETQYF.

In regard to this clonotype: The conserved phenylalanine or tryptophan is not found at the CDR3 terminus, so this likely reflects a read error. This sequence joins TRBV9 and TRBJ2-7; maybe TRBD2 (5 bases). Trimming pared 4 bases from V and 7 bases from J, leaving 9 bases between. The CDR3 sequence is 11 residues long. Germline V gene lookup returns CDR1 SGDLS and CDR2 YYNGEE. The CDR3 protein is CASSQGGEQYS. The CDR3 nucleotides are TGTGCCAGCAGCCAAGGAGGAGAGCAGTACTCC.

This clonotype was observed many times. The V gene is TRBV2, the J gene TRBJ1-1; 10 positions match TRBD1. The CDR3 has 12 residues. V was pared by 8 bases and J by 7 bases, with 4 bases of the junction left unmatched. Germline V lookup: CDR1 SNHLY, CDR2 FYNNEI. CDR3 amino acids: CASLGQGGEAFF. The CDR3 DNA is TGTGCCAGCCTAGGACAGGGGGGTGAAGCTTTCTTT.

V gene TRBV7-8 combines with J gene TRBJ2-2; D possibly corresponds to TRBD2 (6 bases). Trimming stripped 7 bases from V and 3 bases from J, with 12 bases between. Germline values: CDR1 SGHVS, CDR2 FQNEAQ. The CDR3 is made up of 14 amino acids. Written as DNA, the CDR3 is TGTGCCAGCACTGGGACTGTCCACACCGGGGAGCTGTTTTTT. Translation gives CASTGTVHTGELFF.

The V call is TRBV7-9, the J call TRBJ2-5, with D possibly being TRBD1 (6 bases). CDR3 length: 17 amino acids. CDR1 and CDR2 from the germline V gene are SEHNR and FQNEAQ (reference sequence). Trimming took off 1 base at V and 2 bases at J, with 17 bases between the two ends. The CDR3 nucleotides are TGTGCCAGCAGCTTAGAAGGCACAGGGATGGATCAAGAGACCCAGTACTTC. Protein product: CASSLEGTGMDQETQYF.

The genes are TRBV2 and TRBJ2-6; 7 bases fit TRBD1. V trimming: 6 bases; J trimming: 11 bases; junction bases outside the gene matches: 13. Germline V gene lookup returns CDR1 SNHLY and CDR2 FYNNEI. This CDR3 has 15 amino acids. CDR3: CASSLRPGTAYVLTF. CDR3 DNA: TGTGCCAGCAGCTTAAGGCCAGGGACAGCCTACGTCCTGACTTTC.

Notes on this clonotype: One base away lies a much larger clone, so this may be a sequencing read error. This chain joins TRBV7-9 and TRBJ2-5; D unresolved. The CDR3 sequence is 13 residues long. V dropped 7 bases and J dropped 5 bases, with 14 bases sitting between them. The germline CDR1 and CDR2 sequences are SEHNR and FQNEAQ (reference sequence). The DNA for the CDR3 is TGTGCCAGCACTCAAGCAACACGGGAGACCCAGTACTTC. Translating gives CASTQATRETQYF.

The chain has TRBV15 and TRBJ1-6; D gene unclear. The V end lost 3 bases, the J end lost 0 bases, and 15 bases lay between the germline ends. Germline assignment: CDR1 LNHNV and CDR2 YYDKDF (reference sequence). The CDR3 totals 18 residues. The CDR3 nucleotides are TGTGCCACCAGCAGCTTAGTTGGGGAGAGCTCCTATAATTCACCCCTCCACTTT. This sequence encodes CATSSLVGESSYNSPLHF.

Worth noting for this clonotype: The junction and the germline gene differ at one end; a read error may be behind it. The rearrangement uses TRBV7-2 and TRBJ2-6; maybe TRBD1 (7 bases). The CDR3 has 19 amino acids. The germline gives CDR1 SGHTA, CDR2 FQGNSA. The CDR3 spells CASSQGGVLGAAGANVLTF. The DNA of the CDR3 is TGCGCCAGCAGCCAGGGGGGAGTGTTGGGGGCGGCTGGGGCCAACGTCCTGACTTTC. The full variable domain, rest sourced from reference TRBV7-2 and TRBJ2-6, is GAGVSQSPSNKVTEKGKDVELRCDPISGHTALYWYRQSLGQGLEFLIYFQGNSAPDKSGLPSDRFSAERTGGSVSTLTIQRTQQEDSAVYLCASSQGGVLGAAGANVLTFGAGSRLTVL.

This clonotype came up many times. The chain combines TRBV14 with TRBJ1-2; the match to TRBD1 covers 7 bases. Germline V gives CDR1 SGHDN, CDR2 FVKESK. Trimming cost V 4 bases and J 7 bases; bases outside gene matches: 6. The length of the CDR3 is 13 residues. CDR3 residues: CASSRQGRPGYTF. The CDR3 DNA follows: TGTGCCAGCAGCCGACAGGGACGCCCTGGCTACACCTTC.

This clonotype came up many times. The chain links TRBV19 to TRBJ2-5; 7 bases match TRBD2. Germline CDR1 LNHDA, CDR2 SQIVND (reference sequence). Trimming at V came to 5 bases and at J to 6 bases, leaving 6 bases not matched to a gene. CDR3 length: 13 residues. The CDR3 is CASSQEGGQTQYF. CDR3 nucleotide sequence: TGTGCCAGTAGTCAGGAGGGAGGGCAGACCCAGTACTTC. Full variable domain (rest looked up from reference TRBV19 and TRBJ2-5): DGGITQSPKYLFRKEGQNVTLSCEQNLNHDAMYWYRQDPGQGLRLIYYSQIVNDFQKGDIAEGYSVSREKKESFPLTVTSAQKNPTAFYLCASSQEGGQTQYFGPGTRLLVL.

This clonotype was observed many times. The chain joins TRBV20-1 to TRBJ1-1; unclear D gene. Germline CDR1 and CDR2: DFQATT and SNEGSKA (reference sequence). The CDR3 contains 14 residues. V shed 2 bases and J shed 1 base, with 11 bases lying between them. The DNA for the CDR3 is TGCAGTGCTAGACGTAGATCGAGGAACACTGAAGCTTTCTTT. As protein: CSARRRSRNTEAFF.